This note documents a single T cell receptor (beta chain) sequence. This clonotype was detected a few times. The target of this receptor is not known. Base quality data are lacking; no much larger clone is found one base away. The data derive from a study of identical twins (dated by TCRdb to about 2016). As for the study more broadly: TCR alpha and beta repertoires from monozygotic twins, unrelated adults of various ages and cord blood were deep-sequenced to test whether fetal clonotypes persist. Replicate twin experiments were performed at different times using different library preparation protocols to rule out contamination.

Libraries came from 5' RACE. The listed sequencing device is Illumina HiSeq 2000. A universal primer binding site was added through template switching, and the final cDNA carried a unique molecular identifier so that TCR cDNA molecules could be counted accurately. Specific primers in the conserved constant-segment region were used to synthesize first-strand cDNA for the TCR alpha and beta chains. To control for contamination, every cDNA library carried two barcodes: a SMART-Mk sample barcode plus Illumina barcodes. TruSeq adapter sequences and Illumina sample barcodes were added in two successive PCR steps. The Illumina HiSeq platform was used with custom primers to sequence TCR alpha and beta cDNA libraries. The original pipeline was this. Raw reads were processed with MiGEC to extract unique molecular identifiers, and MiXCR was used to determine CDR3 positions. Recombination models were inferred per individual with the repgenHMM and IGoR tools using an EM algorithm. Shared clonotypes were analyzed with the tcR package in R, and sharing was normalized by the product of cloneset sizes. To study raw recombination free of thymic and clonal selection effects, out-of-frame nonproductive sequences were analyzed. TCRdb reworked the public reads: Q25 trimming with fastp, MiXCR clone assembly, productive beta chains retained. Merged by CDR3 protein, the rows form single entries marked with the most common genes and DNA. The V and J calls reflect TCRdb's pipeline rather than the authors' work. The sample table shows 400,000 to 550,000 distinct CDR3 sequences, and 22% are seen once. The ten largest clones take up roughly 0.91% of the sample.

The investigation overall reported the following: Because the same donors could not be followed over many years, the conclusions relied on cross-sectional statistical analysis. Zero-insertion analyses could be partly confounded by invariant T cells such as MAIT and iNKT, though diverse VJ usage argued against such confounding for most clonotypes. Abundant cord blood beta clonotypes carried fewer insertions; young adult naive repertoires showed a weaker similar trend, while memory repertoires showed none. Out-of-frame TCR alpha sequences shared between twins showed an excess of low generation-probability sequences compared with coincidental sharing between unrelated individuals. The excess sharing between twins in beta out-of-frame sequences was weaker because fewer shared sequences reduced the signal-to-noise ratio. In monozygotic twins, out-of-frame TCR alpha sharing was systematically underestimated by recombination models, although the models agreed with sharing between unrelated individuals.

Every donor in the study was a healthy Caucasian. Three pairs of female monozygotic twins, all aged about 18 to 30 years, were included in the twin cohort. CD4+ and CD8+ T cell populations were isolated with positive isolation kits from Invitrogen. These same records also appear under a second study, on T cells expressing NK-cell markers. As the second paper documents: TCR beta-chain repertoires were profiled in sorted CD3+CD56+NKG2C+, CD3+CD56+NKG2C- and CD3+CD56-NKG2C+ T-cell subsets from about 8 donors. Of the eight sequenced donors, seven were found to be HCMV-seropositive and one was found to be HCMV-seronegative. To restrict sorting to alphabetaTCR-expressing T cells, an anti-gammadeltaTCR antibody was added in several experiments. In more than five donors, the dominant CD3+CD56+NKG2C+ clonotypes ranked among the top 10 CD8+ clonotypes, making up 1.0-7.0% of CD8+ T cells. Those dominant clonotypes were again the most abundant among CD3+CD56-NKG2C+ cells in several donors, at about 25-60.1%. Whether the expanded NKG2C-expressing T cell clones were specific for HCMV antigens remained unclear. The study sequenced eight donors, all healthy volunteers chosen at random: three men and five women. HCMV serostatus was determined by detecting HCMV-specific IgG in serum with a commercial ELISA kit. Reads were demultiplexed and grouped by UMI with MIGEC, and clonotypes were assembled and quantified with MiTCR. To exclude erroneous sequences, only TCR cDNA sequences supported by at least two reads were retained. The tcR package was used for downstream repertoire analysis, and clonotypes were matched between fractions using CDR3 nucleotide sequence together with V segment. VDJmatch was used to annotate antigen specificity against VDJdb, with one amino acid substitution in CDR3 allowed.

The TCR sequence derives from a woman between 18 and 29 years old in good health. The material sequenced was CD4+ T cells sorted from blood.

The encoded CDR3 is CSVDTILAGGSNEQFF. The nucleotide sequence is TGCAGCGTTGATACCATTCTAGCGGGAGGATCCAATGAGCAGTTCTTC. This chain is built from TRBV29-1 and TRBJ2-1, with 11 bases matching TRBD2. From a lookup of the germline V gene, CDR1 and CDR2 are SQVTM and ANQGSEA. The CDR3 starts with the cysteine, ends with the phenylalanine, and has 16 residues. The kept DNA is CDR3 alone, 48 bases in frame from the first base. V is trimmed back by 3 bases and J by 6 bases, and the junction contains 10 bases that no gene match accounts for.